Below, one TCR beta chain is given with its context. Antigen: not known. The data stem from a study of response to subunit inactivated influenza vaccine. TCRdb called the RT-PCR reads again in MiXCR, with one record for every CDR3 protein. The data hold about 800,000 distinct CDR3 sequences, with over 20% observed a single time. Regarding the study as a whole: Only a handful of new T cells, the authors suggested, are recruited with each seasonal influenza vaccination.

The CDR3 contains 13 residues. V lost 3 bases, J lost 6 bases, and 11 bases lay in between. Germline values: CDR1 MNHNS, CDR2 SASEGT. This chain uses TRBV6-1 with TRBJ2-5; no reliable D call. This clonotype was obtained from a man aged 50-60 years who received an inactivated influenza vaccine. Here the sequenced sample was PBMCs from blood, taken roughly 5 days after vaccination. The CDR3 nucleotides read TGTGCCAGCAGTGAGTTCCCGAACAAGACCCAGTACTTC. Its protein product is CASSEFPNKTQYF.